This T cell receptor (beta chain) was found in a study of identifying expanded T cells in peripheral blood. During the collection period, no donor immune events like infections were recorded. This clone was observed a handful of times. Antigen specificity is unknown. One junction end does not reproduce the germline sequence, and a read error may be involved. Assay used: immunoSEQ multiplex PCR; TCRdb lists only in-frame clones, some missing. The repertoire has more than 65,000 clones, approximately 89% of them found once; the top ten carry 2.5% to 3.5%. Overall study findings and caveats: Approximately 1.1 clones differed between technical replicates, versus 16.4 and 19 over time. Approximately two-week clone count variance significantly increased as total template count grew.

Source material: blood. This clonotype originated in a person aged 18-70 years in good health.

The CDR3 protein is CASSFRDNF. The CDR3 DNA sequence: TGTGCCAGCAGTTTCCGGGACAACTTT. The chain combines TRBV28 with TRBJ1-1; D possibly corresponds to TRBD1 (6 bases). CDR1 is MDHEN and CDR2 is SYDVKM in the germline V gene. The length of the CDR3 is 9 residues.